The entry that follows covers one T cell receptor beta chain sequence. Antigen specificity is unknown. The record originates from a study of CD8+CD57+ T cells in acquired aplastic anemia. About the study: CD4+ and CD8+ cells, once sorted, gave DNA averaging approximately 3.4 ug. Points from the study as a whole: CD8+ Simpson's diversity showed no significant patient-control difference. Researchers report that around 29 CD8+ CDR3 sequences appeared in both patients and controls.

According to the study, genomic DNA was the template for TCR beta VDJ and CDR3 profiling. TCRdb recomputed calls from the reads with MiXCR, one row per CDR3 protein. The data hold approximately 50,000 distinct CDR3 sequences, with about 73% observed a single time. The clonotype comes from a human donor in good health, serving as a control. What was sequenced was sorted CD4+, CD8+, or CD8+CD57+ T cells (not recorded which) from PBMCs.

CDR3 amino acids: CATSRKGRLEQYF. The CDR3 region has the DNA TGTGCCACCAGCAGAAAGGGACGCCTTGAGCAGTACTTC. The chain joins TRBV15 to TRBJ2-5; D tentatively fits TRBD1 or TRBD2 (5 bases each). In germline, CDR1 is LNHNV, CDR2 YYDKDF (reference sequence). V lost 2 bases, J lost 11 bases, and 15 bases lay in between. The CDR3 length is 13 residues.